The clone carrying this TCR beta chain was detected once. The table came from immunoSEQ multiplex PCR; TCRdb's copy has only in-frame clones and leaves some out. The sample yields 300,000 to 400,000 clones, almost 90% seen once. The sample belongs to a study of blood T cell repertoires in COVID-19. Across the whole study: Spain, Italy and the United States supplied samples that represented acute and convalescent COVID-19.

The CDR3 is 14 amino acids. CDR1 is MDHEN and CDR2 is SYDVKM in the germline V gene. Trimming took off 5 bases at V and 4 bases at J, with 12 bases between the two ends. Input material: peripheral blood. The clonotype was recovered from a woman in her 70s with COVID-19, enrolled during active disease. V is TRBV28 and J is TRBJ1-3; D gene uncertain. The CDR3 sequence is CASSGREGGNTIYF. CDR3 DNA: TGTGCCAGCAGTGGGAGGGAAGGAGGAAACACCATATATTTT.